Below are 17 T cell receptor beta chains sequenced from a single sample in a study of regulatory T cells in long-lasting Graves disease. Noted time point: newly diagnosed GD, antithyroid drugs for less than 3 months. RNA extracted from PBMCs served as the sequencing template. For TCR beta, libraries came from iRepertoire HTBI primers and Arm-PCR of CDR3 regions. Via MiXCR, TCRdb re-called the multiplex PCR reads, giving one row per CDR3 protein. The repertoire holds 450,000 to 500,000 distinct CDR3 sequences, with around 16% as singletons. These records were also assigned to another study, of T cells in Graves' hyperthyroidism and ophthalmopathy.

The sequencing here drew on peripheral blood mononuclear cells (PBMCs), taken at new diagnosis, from a patient treated with antithyroid drugs. These receptors all stem from a man in his forties with Graves disease.

The genes are TRBV7-9 and TRBJ1-3; D is possibly TRBD1 (6 bases). CDR1 SEHNR and CDR2 FQNEAQ come from the germline V gene (reference sequence). The CDR3 consists of 22 residues. V lost 0 bases and J 0 bases, leaving 27 bases between the germline ends. CDR3 nucleotide sequence: TGTGCCAGCAGCTTAGCCAGTTGGGGGGCCCTGGCAGGGCTCCTCTCTGGAAACACCATATATTTT. Translation: CASSLASWGALAGLLSGNTIYF.

This chain joins TRBV12-3 or TRBV12-4 and TRBJ2-5; D is unresolved. The DNA end is more similar to TRBJ2-7, so the J call may be wrong. This CDR3 has 14 amino acids. The chain's CDR3 is CASSLVWTSYEQYF. CDR3 bases: TGTGCCAGCAGTTTGGTTTGGACCTCCTACGAGCAGTACTTC.

This clonotype was found many times. The CDR3 nucleotides are TGTGCCAGCAGAGTAGCAGGGTCGGGGCAGCCCCAGCATTTT. It specifies CASRVAGSGQPQHF. This chain joins TRBV27 and TRBJ1-5, with D perhaps matching TRBD1 (5 bases). V shed 6 bases and J shed 7 bases, with 16 bases lying between them. CDR1 is MNHEY and CDR2 is SMNVEV in the germline V gene (reference sequence). The CDR3 loop spans 14 amino acids.

This clonotype was counted many times. The rearrangement joins TRBV7-2 to TRBJ1-1, with 7 nucleotides matching TRBD1. J gave up 8 bases and V 4 bases, and 4 bases lay outside the gene matches. Germline V gives CDR1 SGHTA, CDR2 FQGNSA. The CDR3 has 12 amino acids. Written as DNA, the CDR3 is TGTGCCAGCAGCTCAAACAGGGGAGAAGCTTTCTTT. Its protein is CASSSNRGEAFF.

Ten or more counts support this clonotype. This rearrangement joins TRBV5-1 to TRBJ1-1; 10 bases are a match to TRBD1. There are 15 residues in the CDR3. V lost 0 bases to trimming and J lost 3 bases; unmatched junction nucleotides: 2. Germline values: CDR1 SGHRS, CDR2 YFSETQ. CDR3 sequence: CASSLGQGAYTEAFF. The CDR3 bases are TGCGCCAGCAGCTTGGGACAGGGGGCCTACACTGAAGCTTTCTTT.

The rearrangement uses TRBV4-1 and TRBJ1-5; 7 positions match TRBD1. The CDR3 has 15 amino acids. After removal of 0 bases from V and 7 bases from J, the junction contained 6 bases not matched to a gene. Germline V gene data show CDR1 as MGHRA and CDR2 as YSYEKL. Here the CDR3 reads CASSQERGRGQPQHF. The CDR3, as DNA: TGCGCCAGCAGCCAAGAACGGGGCAGGGGGCAGCCCCAGCATTTT.

This clonotype was detected ten times or more. CDR3 loop: CASSVGTAGYEQYF. The CDR3 nucleotides read TGTGCCAGCAGCGTAGGTACGGCCGGCTACGAGCAGTACTTC. The chain carries TRBV9 and TRBJ2-7; no clear D gene. V was cut by 0 bases and J by 3 bases, with 10 bases left in between. Germline loops: CDR1 SGDLS, CDR2 YYNGEE. The CDR3 length is 14 residues.

This clonotype was seen at least ten times. The V call is TRBV6-1, the J call TRBJ2-3, with 7 bases that match TRBD2. The CDR3 loop spans 15 amino acids. The germline gives CDR1 MNHNS, CDR2 SASEGT. The V segment lost 5 bases and the J segment 4 bases; nucleotides outside the gene matches: 9. Here the CDR3 DNA reads TGTGCCAGCAGTCCACGCGGGAGAATCGCAGATACGCAGTATTTT. Translated: CASSPRGRIADTQYF.

This rearrangement joins TRBV27 to TRBJ2-7; D uncertain. The germline gives CDR1 MNHEY, CDR2 SMNVEV (reference sequence). CDR3 length: 16 amino acids. V gave up 4 bases and J gave up 4 bases, with 20 bases separating them. The CDR3 here is CASSSAGPRLLYEQYF. DNA for the CDR3: TGTGCCAGCAGTTCCGCCGGGCCCCGACTTCTATACGAGCAGTACTTC.

This clonotype was detected ten times or more. The V call is TRBV7-6, the J call TRBJ2-5, with D unclear. The germline CDR1 and CDR2 sequences are SGHVS and FNYEAQ. This CDR3 spans 14 amino acids. V lost 7 bases, J lost 2 bases, and 14 bases lay in between. The CDR3 bases are TGTGCCAGCACCCCGTTCGGCTCTCAAGAGACCCAGTACTTC. Encoded protein: CASTPFGSQETQYF.

At least ten counts were recorded for this clonotype. The chain uses TRBV20-1 and TRBJ2-5, with D maybe TRBD1 (8 bases). The CDR3 spans 12 residues. CDR1 is DFQATT and CDR2 is SNEGSKA in the germline V gene (reference sequence). CDR3 protein: CRAYRGGETQYF. The CDR3 region has the DNA TGCAGGGCATACAGGGGGGGGGAGACCCAGTACTTC.

This clonotype was observed a handful of times. Since no conserved phenylalanine or tryptophan closes the CDR3, a read error is the likely cause. V and J are TRBV7-9 and TRBJ2-2; D uncertain. V gave up 5 bases and J gave up 0 bases, with 13 bases separating them. Germline values: CDR1 SEHNR, CDR2 FQNEAQ (reference sequence). The CDR3 consists of 16 residues. CDR3 coding DNA: TGTGCCAGCAGCCGACATCTACTCGCGAACACCGGGGAGCTGTTTCTT. The encoded protein is CASSRHLLANTGELFL.

The chain employs TRBV19 and TRBJ2-3, with 13 bases lining up with TRBD2. Trimming removed 4 bases from V and 5 bases from J; junction bases left unmatched: 6. Germline-derived CDR1 and CDR2 are LNHDA and SQIVND (reference sequence). CDR3 length: 16 residues. CDR3 nucleotide sequence: TGTGCCAGTAGTACCATACTAGCGGGAGGGCGAGATACGCAGTATTTT. Its translation is CASSTILAGGRDTQYF.

The V call is TRBV6-2 or TRBV6-3, the J call TRBJ2-1; D tentatively fits TRBD1 or TRBD2 (6 bases each). Trimming removed 6 bases at V and 1 base at J, with 16 bases between. The CDR3 runs 16 residues. The V gene's germline CDR1 is MNHEY and CDR2 SVGEGT. The CDR3 here is CASRPIRGLSYNEQFF. The CDR3 nucleotides read TGTGCCAGCAGGCCTATCCGGGGGCTTTCCTACAATGAGCAGTTCTTC.

The chain combines TRBV6-1 with TRBJ2-7; TRBD2 aligns across 12 bases. This CDR3 has 14 amino acids. Germline V CDR1 and CDR2: MNHNS, SASEGT. V trimming: 7 bases; J trimming: 4 bases; junction bases outside the gene matches: 5. The CDR3 region is CASKGLAGSYEQYF. The CDR3 DNA follows: TGTGCCAGCAAAGGACTAGCGGGAAGTTACGAGCAGTACTTC.

This clonotype was counted a few times. The rearrangement uses TRBV29-1 and TRBJ2-7; tentatively, D is TRBD1 (6 bases). Germline V gene lookup returns CDR1 SQVTM and CDR2 ANQGSEA. With 7 bases removed from V and 3 bases from J, the gap between germline ends came to 10 bases. The CDR3 is 11 amino acids. The CDR3 protein is CSAGQLYEQYF. Written as DNA, the CDR3 is TGCAGCGCCGGACAGCTCTACGAGCAGTACTTC.

This clonotype came up many times. V is TRBV2 and J is TRBJ2-2; 7 bases map to TRBD2. V dropped 2 bases and J dropped 7; count of bases not matched to a gene: 1. The germline V gene has CDR1 SNHLY and CDR2 FYNNEI. This CDR3 region has 13 residues. CDR3 coding DNA: TGTGCCAGCAGTGAACGGGGGGTCGGGGAGCTGTTTTTT. It yields the protein CASSERGVGELFF.